This entry lists 32 T cell receptor beta chains sequenced from one sample in a study of blood T cell repertoires in COVID-19. Some clones are missing from TCRdb's copy, which holds only in-frame ones; the method was immunoSEQ multiplex PCR. This table holds roughly 98,000 clones, roughly 82% found once. Sequencing was carried out using peripheral blood. Source of these receptors: a man in his 70s with active or convalescent COVID-19.

The rearrangement uses TRBV7-8 and TRBJ1-6; 8 nucleotides match TRBD1. The CDR3 consists of 15 residues. Germline CDR1 reads SGHVS; CDR2 reads FQNEAQ. The J segment lost 8 bases and the V segment lost 2 bases, leaving 5 bases of the junction unmatched. CDR3 sequence (DNA): TGTGCCAGCAGCTTAACAGGACAGGGAGATTCACCCCTCCACTTT. This translates into CASSLTGQGDSPLHF. The whole variable domain, filled in from reference TRBV7-8 and TRBJ1-6, reads GAGVSQSPRYKVAKRGQDVALRCDPISGHVSLFWYQQALGQGPEFLTYFQNEAQLDKSGLPSDRFFAERPEGSVSTLKIQRTQQEDSAVYLCASSLTGQGDSPLHFGNGTRLTVT.

The chain recombines TRBV6-1 with TRBJ2-1; D not resolved. Deletions cut 7 bases from V and 5 bases from J, with 6 bases between. The CDR3 is 11 amino acids. Germline CDR1 reads MNHNS; CDR2 reads SASEGT. CDR3 sequence (DNA): TGTGCCAGCAATGCGGACAATGAGCAGTTCTTC. It translates to CASNADNEQFF.

The chain employs TRBV12-3 or TRBV12-4 and TRBJ2-7, with TRBD1 matching 7 bases. V lost 2 bases and J lost 6; bases outside the gene matches: 4. The length of the CDR3 is 13 residues. The CDR3 region is CASSLTNRGEQYF. In DNA, the CDR3 is TGTGCCAGCAGTTTAACAAACAGGGGCGAGCAGTACTTC.

This clone turned up a few times. The chain employs TRBV14 and TRBJ2-2; a weak D match, TRBD2 (6 bases). V lost 1 base to trimming and J lost 4 bases, with 10 bases between them. The CDR3 spans 15 residues. Germline lookup yields CDR1 SGHDN and CDR2 FVKESK. CDR3 protein: CASSQVGGATGELFF. CDR3 sequence (DNA): TGTGCCAGCAGCCAAGTGGGGGGTGCCACCGGGGAGCTGTTTTTT. The entire variable domain, with the rest obtained from reference TRBV14 and TRBJ2-2, is as follows: EAGVTQFPSHSVIEKGQTVTLRCDPISGHDNLYWYRRVMGKEIKFLLHFVKESKQDESGMPNNRFLAERTGGTYSTLKVQPAELEDSGVYFCASSQVGGATGELFFGEGSRLTVL.

The chain links TRBV5-6 to TRBJ1-1; unclear D gene. The CDR3 spans 13 residues. The germline gives CDR1 SGHDT, CDR2 YYEEEE. With 1 base removed from V and 7 bases from J, the gap between germline ends came to 11 bases. The CDR3 protein is CASSLISGYEAFF. CDR3 coding DNA: TGTGCCAGCAGCTTGATTTCGGGTTATGAAGCTTTCTTT.

The chain is built from TRBV29-1 and TRBJ1-5; perhaps TRBD1 as D (5 bases). Germline CDR1 SQVTM, CDR2 ANQGSEA. This CDR3 region has 13 residues. Trimming took 4 bases from V and 3 from J, leaving 10 bases between them. The CDR3 loop reads CSVARAPNQPQHF. The CDR3 DNA reads TGCAGCGTTGCCAGGGCTCCCAATCAGCCCCAGCATTTT.

The chain couples TRBV4-2 to TRBJ2-3; no clear D. The CDR3 is made up of 15 amino acids. Germline V CDR1 and CDR2: LGHNA, YNFKEQ. Trimming removed 0 bases at V and 0 bases at J, with 7 bases between. The CDR3 here is CASSQEYTSTDTQYF. The CDR3 DNA is TGTGCCAGCAGCCAAGAGTATACTAGCACAGATACGCAGTATTTT.

J is TRBJ2-3 and V is TRBV5-1; maybe TRBD2 (6 bases). V was trimmed by 0 bases and J by 1 base, leaving 9 bases between them. The CDR3 runs to 15 residues. Germline V gene sequence: CDR1 SGHRS, CDR2 YFSETQ. DNA of the CDR3: TGCGCCAGCAGCTTGGAGGGCGGGGGCACAGATACGCAGTATTTT. Amino acids: CASSLEGGGTDTQYF.

This clone was seen only a few times. CDR3 loop: CASSYTGTSTYEQYF. The CDR3 nucleotides are TGTGCCAGCAGTTACACCGGGACATCTACCTACGAGCAGTACTTC. The chain couples TRBV6-2 or TRBV6-3 to TRBJ2-7, with D possibly matching TRBD1 (6 bases). V was pared by 2 bases and J by 2 bases, with 13 bases between. CDR3 length: 15 amino acids. CDR1 and CDR2 from the germline V gene are MNHEY and SVGEGT.

The chain couples TRBV9 to TRBJ2-1, with 7 bases that match TRBD1. Germline V gives CDR1 SGDLS, CDR2 YYNGEE. V gave up 8 bases and J gave up 4 bases; unmatched junction bases: 15. This CDR3 comprises 16 residues. The CDR3 protein is CASTTMDRPIYNEQFF. CDR3 DNA sequence: TGTGCCAGTACGACCATGGACAGGCCGATTTACAATGAGCAGTTCTTC.

The genes are TRBV5-1 and TRBJ1-2; TRBD1 matches 7 bases. CDR1 SGHRS and CDR2 YFSETQ come from the germline V gene. V dropped 4 bases and J dropped 0; count of bases not matched to a gene: 3. The CDR3 runs 14 residues. CDR3 coding DNA: TGCGCCAGCAGCATCGGACAGGCTAACTATGGCTACACCTTC. Its translation is CASSIGQANYGYTF.

This clone was seen a few times. The chain carries TRBV20-1 and TRBJ2-5; 9 positions match TRBD2. V lost 3 bases and J lost 5; bases outside the gene matches: 19. Germline assignment: CDR1 DFQATT and CDR2 SNEGSKA (reference sequence). The CDR3 loop spans 18 amino acids. Here the CDR3 reads CSASRPSGALRMGETQYF. Here the CDR3 DNA reads TGCAGTGCTAGTAGGCCTAGCGGGGCCCTGAGGATGGGTGAGACCCAGTACTTC.

The chain carries TRBV6-5 and TRBJ2-3; no definite D call. CDR1 MNHEY and CDR2 SVGAGI come from the germline V gene. The CDR3 has 15 residues. Trimming shortened V by 0 bases and J by 4 bases, and 11 bases separated the two germline ends. The CDR3 DNA sequence: TGTGCCAGCAGTTACTCGTCCGCCCAGGCAGATACGCAGTATTTT. Protein: CASSYSSAQADTQYF.

The rearrangement links TRBV5-6 to TRBJ2-2; tentatively, D is TRBD1 (5 bases). The CDR3 contains 15 residues. V gave up 4 bases and J gave up 3 bases, with 13 bases separating them. CDR1 is SGHDT, CDR2 YYEEEE, per germline. CDR3 sequence: CASSPGFRDTGELFF. The CDR3, as DNA: TGTGCCAGCAGCCCCGGGTTCAGGGACACCGGGGAGCTGTTTTTT.

This clone is a singleton in its sample. The V gene is TRBV6-2 or TRBV6-3, the J gene TRBJ1-6; D unclear. CDR1 MNHEY and CDR2 SVGEGT come from the germline V gene. The CDR3 totals 12 residues. The germline V and J ends were trimmed by 2 bases and 11 bases, with 7 bases remaining between them. The CDR3 region has the DNA TGTGCCAGCAGTTACGAGGGAACACCCCTCCACTTT. Translation: CASSYEGTPLHF.

V is TRBV20-1 and J is TRBJ2-3, with 10 positions matching TRBD2. The trim removed 3 bases at V and 4 bases at J, leaving 4 bases unmatched. From germline, CDR1 is DFQATT and CDR2 SNEGSKA (reference sequence). The CDR3 contains 14 residues. CDR3 loop: CSASKRGGPDTQYF. The CDR3 DNA reads as TGCAGTGCTAGTAAGCGGGGGGGCCCAGATACGCAGTATTTT.

The rearrangement uses TRBV11-3 and TRBJ2-7; 11 nucleotides align to TRBD2. The germline gives CDR1 SGHNT, CDR2 YENEEA. The CDR3 runs to 17 residues. V shed 1 base, J shed 2 bases, and the junction held 7 bases outside the gene matches. In DNA, the CDR3 is TGTGCCAGCAGCTTAGTTTCTAGCGGGGGGCGGCCCTACGAGCAGTACTTC. Its protein is CASSLVSSGGRPYEQYF.

The chain recombines TRBV6-2 or TRBV6-3 with TRBJ1-6, with 7 bases lining up with TRBD1. CDR1 and CDR2 from the germline V gene are MNHEY and SVGEGT. There are 16 residues in the CDR3. Trimming cost V 5 bases and J 6 bases; bases outside gene matches: 10. The CDR3 spells CASSQWTGGGNSPLHF. CDR3 DNA sequence: TGTGCCAGCAGTCAGTGGACAGGAGGAGGTAATTCACCCCTCCACTTT.

The chain is built from TRBV7-9 and TRBJ1-4; 8 nucleotides agree with TRBD1. Trimming took 3 bases from V and 8 from J; bases not matched to a gene: 8. The CDR3 covers 15 residues. Germline V gene sequence: CDR1 SEHNR, CDR2 FQNEAQ (reference sequence). The CDR3 reads CASSFGQGEYEKLFF. The DNA of the CDR3 is TGTGCCAGCAGCTTTGGACAGGGAGAGTACGAAAAACTGTTTTTT. Drawing the rest from reference TRBV7-9 and TRBJ1-4, the complete variable domain is DTGVSQNPRHKITKRGQNVTFRCDPISEHNRLYWYRQTLGQGPEFLTYFQNEAQLEKSRLLSDRFSAERPKGSFSTLEIQRTEQGDSAMYLCASSFGQGEYEKLFFGSGTQLSVL.

The V gene is TRBV12-5, the J gene TRBJ2-3; D gene ambiguous. Germline V CDR1 and CDR2: LGHNT, FRNRAP. V was pared by 1 base and J by 4 bases, with 9 bases between. This CDR3 is 14 amino acids long. CDR3 loop: CASGLGWAADTQYF. DNA for the CDR3: TGTGCTAGTGGTTTGGGGTGGGCCGCAGATACGCAGTATTTT.

CDR3 DNA sequence: TGTGCCAGCAGCCCAACGACGGAGTCCGAGCAGTACTTC. Amino acid sequence: CASSPTTESEQYF. This chain connects TRBV5-4 to TRBJ2-7; no reliable D call. With 4 bases removed from V and 6 bases from J, the gap between germline ends came to 14 bases. Germline-derived CDR1 and CDR2 are SGHNT and YYREEE (reference sequence). The CDR3 is 13 amino acids.

The chain combines TRBV6-5 with TRBJ2-4; possibly TRBD2 for D (5 bases). Germline V gives CDR1 MNHEY, CDR2 SVGAGI. The V and J ends lost 7 bases and 9 bases respectively, with 10 bases between them. The CDR3 runs to 11 residues. CDR3 nucleotide sequence: TGTGCCAGCAAGCCACGGGGCATTCAGTACTTC. Translating gives CASKPRGIQYF.

J is TRBJ2-3 and V is TRBV5-6, with 9 bases lining up with TRBD2. Germline-derived CDR1 and CDR2 are SGHDT and YYEEEE. Germline trimming cut 3 bases from V and 3 bases from J; bases unmatched to any gene: 2. The CDR3 covers 14 residues. The CDR3 here is CASSYGLATDTQYF. The CDR3 coding sequence is TGTGCCAGCAGCTATGGACTAGCGACAGATACGCAGTATTTT.

The J gene is TRBJ2-5, the V gene TRBV5-1, with D unclear. V dropped 0 bases and J dropped 1 base, with 13 bases sitting between them. Germline CDR1 and CDR2: SGHRS and YFSETQ. The CDR3 covers 16 residues. The CDR3 bases are TGCGCCAGCAGCTTGGGGCAGGCCGTAATCCAAGAGACCCAGTACTTC. Translated, it gives CASSLGQAVIQETQYF.

V usage is TRBV7-9 and J usage is TRBJ1-4; maybe TRBD1 (5 bases). This CDR3 is 15 amino acids long. Germline V gene lookup returns CDR1 SEHNR and CDR2 FQNEAQ (reference sequence). The V end was cut by 1 base, the J end by 0 bases, with 6 bases between. CDR3 loop: CASSLEGATNEKLFF. The DNA for the CDR3 is TGTGCCAGCAGCTTAGAAGGGGCAACTAATGAAAAACTGTTTTTT.

The chain is built from TRBV25-1 and TRBJ1-6; no definite D call. Per the germline V gene, CDR1 is MGHDK and CDR2 is SYGVNS. V dropped 2 bases and J dropped 0 bases, with 2 bases sitting between them. The CDR3 consists of 14 residues. In DNA form, the CDR3 reads TGTGCCAGCAGTGAACTCTCCTATAATTCACCCCTCCACTTT. Its translation: CASSELSYNSPLHF.

The V call is TRBV5-1, the J call TRBJ1-4, with D maybe TRBD1 (6 bases). The CDR3 has 14 amino acids. Looked up from germline, CDR1 is SGHRS and CDR2 is YFSETQ. Trimming took 0 bases from V and 6 from J, leaving 9 bases between them. CDR3 in amino acids: CASSLVSGDEKLFF. The CDR3 DNA is TGCGCCAGCAGCTTGGTGTCAGGGGATGAAAAACTGTTTTTT.

The J gene is TRBJ1-1, the V gene TRBV15, with 8 bases fitting TRBD1. Germline V gene data show CDR1 as LNHNV and CDR2 as YYDKDF (reference sequence). The CDR3 totals 16 residues. With 0 bases clipped from V and 5 bases from J, the junction kept 8 bases outside the gene matches. This CDR3 is CATSRDPGGSGTEAFF. Here the CDR3 DNA reads TGTGCCACCAGCAGAGATCCAGGGGGCTCGGGGACTGAAGCTTTCTTT.

This chain uses TRBV18 with TRBJ1-2; 7 nucleotides line up with TRBD1. The V segment lost 3 bases and the J segment 4 bases; nucleotides outside the gene matches: 8. The CDR3 has 15 residues. Looked up from germline, CDR1 is KGHSH and CDR2 is LQKENI. Here the CDR3 DNA reads TGTGCCAGCTCACCTTTCTGGGGACAGAGCTATGGCTACACCTTC. This sequence encodes CASSPFWGQSYGYTF. Complete variable domain (other parts from reference TRBV18 and TRBJ1-2): NAGVMQNPRHLVRRRGQEARLRCSPMKGHSHVYWYRQLPEEGLKFMVYLQKENIIDESGMPKERFSAEFPKEGPSILRIQQVVRGDSAAYFCASSPFWGQSYGYTFGSGTRLTVV.

This chain connects TRBV30 to TRBJ1-2, with D maybe TRBD1 (6 bases). The germline V and J ends were trimmed by 3 bases and 7 bases, with 21 bases remaining between them. Germline values: CDR1 GTSNPN, CDR2 SVGIG (reference sequence). CDR3 size: 15 residues. DNA of the CDR3: TGTGCCTGGAGAAATATGGGACGAGGGACATTTGGCTACACCTTC. Protein sequence: CAWRNMGRGTFGYTF.

A few counts support this clone. The chain uses TRBV5-5 and TRBJ1-3; tentative D call: TRBD1 (5 bases). This CDR3 comprises 16 residues. Germline CDR1 and CDR2: SGHKS and YYEKEE (reference sequence). V was cut by 2 bases and J by 0 bases, with 12 bases left in between. This CDR3 reads CASSFLRASSGNTIYF. The CDR3, as DNA: TGTGCCAGCAGCTTTCTCAGGGCGAGCTCTGGAAACACCATATATTTT.

The chain recombines TRBV2 with TRBJ2-1, with 9 bases aligning to TRBD2. The CDR3 runs to 15 residues. J lost 1 base, V lost 6 bases, and 4 bases had no gene match. Germline V gives CDR1 SNHLY, CDR2 FYNNEI. The CDR3 nucleotides are TGTGCCAGCAGCGCGGGGGGGCCTTCCTACAATGAGCAGTTCTTC. Its protein product is CASSAGGPSYNEQFF.